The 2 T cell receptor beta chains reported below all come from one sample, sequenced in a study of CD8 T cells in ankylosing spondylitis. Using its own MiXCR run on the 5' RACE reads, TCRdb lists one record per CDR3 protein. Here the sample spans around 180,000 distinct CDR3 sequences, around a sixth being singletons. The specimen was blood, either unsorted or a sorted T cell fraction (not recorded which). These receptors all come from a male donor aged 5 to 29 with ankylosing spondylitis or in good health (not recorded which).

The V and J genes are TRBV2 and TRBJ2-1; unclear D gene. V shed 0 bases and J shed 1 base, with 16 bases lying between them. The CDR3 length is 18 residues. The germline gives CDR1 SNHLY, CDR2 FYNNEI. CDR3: CASSEAGRSWGSYNEQFF. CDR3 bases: TGTGCCAGCAGTGAAGCGGGCAGGTCTTGGGGTTCCTACAATGAGCAGTTCTTC.

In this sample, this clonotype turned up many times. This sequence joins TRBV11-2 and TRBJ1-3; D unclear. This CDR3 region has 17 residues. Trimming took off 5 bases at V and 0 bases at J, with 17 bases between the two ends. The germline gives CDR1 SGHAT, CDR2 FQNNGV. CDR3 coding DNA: TGTGCCAGCAGCCCAAGGGAGATACAGTACTCTGGAAACACCATATATTTT. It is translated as CASSPREIQYSGNTIYF.